This entry features one T cell receptor beta chain sequence. Its antigen is undetermined. V was pared by 4 bases and J by 4 bases, with 14 bases between. Germline CDR1 MNHNS, CDR2 SASEGT. The CDR3 consists of 14 residues. This entry is derived from a study of T-cell memory formation after mild COVID-19. General observations from the study: Certain responding clones were present in pre-infection memory, suggesting participation of cross-reactive memory.

TCRdb re-derived calls from the 5' RACE reads in MiXCR, one entry per CDR3 protein. Found here are 350,000 to 500,000 distinct CDR3 sequences, less than 25% of them singletons; the top ten hold around 13%. The chain carries TRBV6-1 and TRBJ2-7; D gene ambiguous. The origin of this receptor is an adult woman who had mild COVID-19 (a few samples of this study predate the infection). Cell type and time point are not known. Sequencing was performed on PBMCs or a T cell subset sorted from them (not recorded which). The CDR3: CASSAVRVPYEQYF. The DNA of the CDR3 is TGTGCCAGCAGTGCGGTCAGAGTTCCTTACGAGCAGTACTTC.